This record covers a single T cell receptor (beta chain). CDR1 is SGHVS and CDR2 is FQNEAQ in the germline V gene. This CDR3 spans 17 amino acids. Trimming pared 2 bases from V and 3 bases from J, leaving 16 bases between. The data originate from a study of blood T cell repertoires in COVID-19. Study-level information: Sites across the United States, Italy and Spain contributed samples from acute and convalescent COVID-19. Sources were T cells, B-cell-depleted T cells, or PBMCs; the material itself was cDNA or gDNA.

Profiled with immunoSEQ multiplex PCR; TCRdb holds only in-frame clones, not every one. The sample has 300,000 to 400,000 clones; approximately 86% are singletons. This chain links TRBV7-8 with TRBJ2-2; possible D gene TRBD1, 5 bases. The source is a human donor in a cohort sampled during active COVID-19. Sequencing was performed on peripheral blood. The CDR3 DNA follows: TGTGCCAGCAGCTTACTCTCCAGGGCCTCGGACACCGGGGAGCTGTTTTTT. Translation: CASSLLSRASDTGELFF.